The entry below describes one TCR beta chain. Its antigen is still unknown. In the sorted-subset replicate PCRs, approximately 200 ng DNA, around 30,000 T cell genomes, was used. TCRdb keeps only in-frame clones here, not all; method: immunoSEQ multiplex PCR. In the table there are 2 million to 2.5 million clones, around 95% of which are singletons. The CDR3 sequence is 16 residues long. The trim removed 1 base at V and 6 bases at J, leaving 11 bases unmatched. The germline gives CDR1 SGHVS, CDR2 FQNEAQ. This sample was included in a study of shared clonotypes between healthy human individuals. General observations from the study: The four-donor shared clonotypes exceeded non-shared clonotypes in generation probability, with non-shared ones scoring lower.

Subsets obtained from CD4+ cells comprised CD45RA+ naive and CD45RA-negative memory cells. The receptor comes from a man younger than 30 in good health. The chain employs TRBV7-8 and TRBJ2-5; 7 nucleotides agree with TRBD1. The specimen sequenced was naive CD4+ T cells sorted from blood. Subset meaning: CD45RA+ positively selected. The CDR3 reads CASSLVWAGGQQTQYF. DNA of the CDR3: TGTGCCAGCAGCTTAGTTTGGGCAGGGGGACAACAGACCCAGTACTTC.